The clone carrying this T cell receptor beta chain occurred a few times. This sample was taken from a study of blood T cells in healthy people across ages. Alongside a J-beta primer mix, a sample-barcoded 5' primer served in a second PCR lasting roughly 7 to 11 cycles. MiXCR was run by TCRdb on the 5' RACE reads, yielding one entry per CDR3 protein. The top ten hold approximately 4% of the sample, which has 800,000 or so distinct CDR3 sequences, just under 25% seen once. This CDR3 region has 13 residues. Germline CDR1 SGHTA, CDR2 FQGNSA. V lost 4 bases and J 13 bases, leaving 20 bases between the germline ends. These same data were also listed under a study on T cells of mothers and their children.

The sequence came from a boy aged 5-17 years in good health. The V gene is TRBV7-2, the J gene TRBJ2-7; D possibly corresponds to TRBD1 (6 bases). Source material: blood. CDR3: CASSSILSRGLYF. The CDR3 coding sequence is TGTGCCAGCAGCTCCATCCTTTCCAGGGGTTTATACTTC.